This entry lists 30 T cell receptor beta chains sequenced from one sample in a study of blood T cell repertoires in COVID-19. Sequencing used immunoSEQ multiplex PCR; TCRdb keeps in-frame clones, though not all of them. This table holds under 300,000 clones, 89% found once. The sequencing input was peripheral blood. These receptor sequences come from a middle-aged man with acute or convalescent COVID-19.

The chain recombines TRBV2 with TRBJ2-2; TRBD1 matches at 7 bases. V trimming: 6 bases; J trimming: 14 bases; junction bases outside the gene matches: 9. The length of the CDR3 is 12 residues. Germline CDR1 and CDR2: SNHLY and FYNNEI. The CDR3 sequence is CASRIQGLPLFF. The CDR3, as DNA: TGTGCCAGCAGAATACAGGGGCTTCCACTGTTTTTT.

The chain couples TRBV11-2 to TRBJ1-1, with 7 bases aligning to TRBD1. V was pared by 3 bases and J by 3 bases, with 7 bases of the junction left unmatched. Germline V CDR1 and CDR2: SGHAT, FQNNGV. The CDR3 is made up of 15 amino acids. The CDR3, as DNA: TGTGCCAGCAGCTTTATGTATACAGGGGACACTGAAGCTTTCTTT. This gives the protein CASSFMYTGDTEAFF.

The CDR3 DNA follows: TGTGCCAGTAGTATACAATCAAACTACGAGCAGTACTTC. Protein: CASSIQSNYEQYF. The chain uses TRBV19 and TRBJ2-7, with unresolved D. Trimming cost V 2 bases and J 3 bases, with 8 bases left between them. Germline V gives CDR1 LNHDA, CDR2 SQIVND (reference sequence). CDR3 length equals 13 residues.

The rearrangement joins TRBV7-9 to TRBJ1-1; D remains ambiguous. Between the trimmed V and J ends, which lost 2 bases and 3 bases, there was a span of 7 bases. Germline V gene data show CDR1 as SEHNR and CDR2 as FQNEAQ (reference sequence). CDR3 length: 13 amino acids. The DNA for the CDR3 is TGTGCCAGCAGCTTAATCTCCGACACTGAAGCTTTCTTT. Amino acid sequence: CASSLISDTEAFF.

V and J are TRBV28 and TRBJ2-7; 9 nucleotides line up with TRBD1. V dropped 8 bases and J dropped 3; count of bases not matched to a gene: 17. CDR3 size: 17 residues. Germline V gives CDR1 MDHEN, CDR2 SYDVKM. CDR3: CASFPRTGVKGGYEQYF. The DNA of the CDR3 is TGTGCCAGCTTCCCAAGGACAGGGGTAAAAGGGGGCTACGAGCAGTACTTC.

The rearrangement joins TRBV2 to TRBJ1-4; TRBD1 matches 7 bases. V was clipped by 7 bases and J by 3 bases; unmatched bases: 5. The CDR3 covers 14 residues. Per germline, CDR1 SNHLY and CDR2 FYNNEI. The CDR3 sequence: CASTYRGPNEKLFF. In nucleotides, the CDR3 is TGTGCCAGCACCTACAGGGGACCTAATGAAAAACTGTTTTTT.

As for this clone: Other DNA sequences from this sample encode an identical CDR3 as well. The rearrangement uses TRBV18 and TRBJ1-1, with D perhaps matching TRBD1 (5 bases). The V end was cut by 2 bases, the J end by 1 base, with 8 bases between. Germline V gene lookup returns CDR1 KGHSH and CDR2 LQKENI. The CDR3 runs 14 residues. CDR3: CASSPGQGNTEAFF. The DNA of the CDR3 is TGTGCCAGCTCACCAGGGCAGGGGAACACTGAAGCTTTCTTT. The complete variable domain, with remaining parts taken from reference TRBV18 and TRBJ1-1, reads NAGVMQNPRHLVRRRGQEARLRCSPMKGHSHVYWYRQLPEEGLKFMVYLQKENIIDESGMPKERFSAEFPKEGPSILRIQQVVRGDSAAYFCASSPGQGNTEAFFGQGTRLTVV.

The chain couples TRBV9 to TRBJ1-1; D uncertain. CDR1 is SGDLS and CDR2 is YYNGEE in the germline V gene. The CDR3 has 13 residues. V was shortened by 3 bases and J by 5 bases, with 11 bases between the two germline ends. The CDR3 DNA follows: TGTGCCAGCAGCGGGACGGGAGGGACTGAAGCTTTCTTT. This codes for CASSGTGGTEAFF. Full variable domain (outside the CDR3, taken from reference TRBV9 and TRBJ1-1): DSGVTQTPKHLITATGQRVTLRCSPRSGDLSVYWYQQSLDQGLQFLIQYYNGEERAKGNILERFSAQQFPDLHSELNLSSLELGDSALYFCASSGTGGTEAFFGQGTRLTVV.

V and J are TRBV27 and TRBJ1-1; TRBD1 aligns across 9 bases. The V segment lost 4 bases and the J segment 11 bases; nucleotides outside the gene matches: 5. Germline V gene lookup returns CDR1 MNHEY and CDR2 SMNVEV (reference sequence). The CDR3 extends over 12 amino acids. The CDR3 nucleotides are TGTGCCAGCAGTTCCCTAGGACAGGGGGCTTTCTTT. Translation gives CASSSLGQGAFF.

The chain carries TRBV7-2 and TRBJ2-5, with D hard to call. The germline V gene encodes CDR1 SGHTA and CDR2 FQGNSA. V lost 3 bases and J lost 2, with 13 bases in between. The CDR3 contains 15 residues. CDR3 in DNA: TGTGCCAGCAGCTTTGGAGTCACTATTCAAGAGACCCAGTACTTC. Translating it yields CASSFGVTIQETQYF.

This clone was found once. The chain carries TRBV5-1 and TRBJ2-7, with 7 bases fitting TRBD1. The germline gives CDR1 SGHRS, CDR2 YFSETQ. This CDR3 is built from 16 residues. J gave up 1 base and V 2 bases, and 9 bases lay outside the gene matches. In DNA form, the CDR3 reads TGCGCCAGCAGCTTAAGTACAGGGGCCGTATCCTACGAGCAGTACTTC. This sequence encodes CASSLSTGAVSYEQYF.

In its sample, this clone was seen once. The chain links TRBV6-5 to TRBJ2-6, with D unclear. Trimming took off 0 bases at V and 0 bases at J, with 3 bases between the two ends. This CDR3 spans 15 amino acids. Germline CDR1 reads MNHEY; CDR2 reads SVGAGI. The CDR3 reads CASSYSSSGANVLTF. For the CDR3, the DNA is TGTGCCAGCAGTTACTCGAGCTCTGGGGCCAACGTCCTGACTTTC.

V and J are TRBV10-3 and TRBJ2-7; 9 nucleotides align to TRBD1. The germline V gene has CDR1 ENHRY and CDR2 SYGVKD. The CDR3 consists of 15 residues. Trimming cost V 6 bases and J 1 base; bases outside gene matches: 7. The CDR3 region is CAIREDRGASYEQYF. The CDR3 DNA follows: TGTGCCATCAGAGAAGACAGGGGGGCATCCTACGAGCAGTACTTC.

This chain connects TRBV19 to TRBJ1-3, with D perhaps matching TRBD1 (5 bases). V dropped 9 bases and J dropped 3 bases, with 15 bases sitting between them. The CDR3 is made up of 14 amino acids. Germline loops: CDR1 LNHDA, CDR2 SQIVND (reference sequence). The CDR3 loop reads CASQGGWDGNTIYF. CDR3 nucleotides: TGTGCCAGCCAGGGAGGTTGGGATGGAAACACCATATATTTT. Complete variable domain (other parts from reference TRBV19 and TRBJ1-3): DGGITQSPKYLFRKEGQNVTLSCEQNLNHDAMYWYRQDPGQGLRLIYYSQIVNDFQKGDIAEGYSVSREKKESFPLTVTSAQKNPTAFYLCASQGGWDGNTIYFGEGSWLTVV.

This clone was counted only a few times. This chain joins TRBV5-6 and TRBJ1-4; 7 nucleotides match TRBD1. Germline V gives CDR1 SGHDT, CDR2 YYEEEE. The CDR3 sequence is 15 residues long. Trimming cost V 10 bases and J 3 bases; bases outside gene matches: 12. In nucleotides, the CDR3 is TGTGCCTCTGCAAAGGGGGACAGACCTAATGAAAAACTGTTTTTT. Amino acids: CASAKGDRPNEKLFF.

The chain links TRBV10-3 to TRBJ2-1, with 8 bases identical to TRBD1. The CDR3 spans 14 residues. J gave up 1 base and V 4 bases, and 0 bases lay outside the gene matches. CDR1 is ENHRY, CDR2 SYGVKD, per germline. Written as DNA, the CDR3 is TGTGCCATCAGTGGACAGGGGTCCTACAATGAGCAGTTCTTC. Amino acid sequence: CAISGQGSYNEQFF.

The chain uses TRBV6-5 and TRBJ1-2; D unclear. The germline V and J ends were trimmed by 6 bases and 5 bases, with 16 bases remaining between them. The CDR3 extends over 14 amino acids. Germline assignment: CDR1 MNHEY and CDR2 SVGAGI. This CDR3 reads CASRPSEGRYGYTF. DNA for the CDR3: TGTGCCAGCAGGCCCTCGGAGGGTAGATATGGCTACACCTTC.

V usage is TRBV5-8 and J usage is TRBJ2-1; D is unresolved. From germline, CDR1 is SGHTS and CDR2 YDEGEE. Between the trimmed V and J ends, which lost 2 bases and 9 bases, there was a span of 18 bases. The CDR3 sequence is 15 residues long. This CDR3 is CASSFLRQGLGEQFF. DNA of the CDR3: TGTGCCAGCAGCTTTTTGAGACAAGGCCTTGGTGAGCAGTTCTTC. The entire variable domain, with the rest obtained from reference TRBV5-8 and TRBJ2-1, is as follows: EAGVTQSPTHLIKTRGQQATLRCSPISGHTSVYWYQQALGLGLQFLLWYDEGEERNRGNFPPRFSGRQFPNYSSELNVNALELEDSALYLCASSFLRQGLGEQFFGPGTRLTVL.

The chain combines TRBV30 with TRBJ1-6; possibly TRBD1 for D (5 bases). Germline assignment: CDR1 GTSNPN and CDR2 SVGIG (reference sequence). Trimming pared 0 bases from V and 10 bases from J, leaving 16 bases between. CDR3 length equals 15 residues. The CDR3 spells CAWSVQVFSRSPLHF. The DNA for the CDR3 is TGTGCCTGGAGTGTACAGGTGTTTTCGCGATCACCCCTCCACTTT.

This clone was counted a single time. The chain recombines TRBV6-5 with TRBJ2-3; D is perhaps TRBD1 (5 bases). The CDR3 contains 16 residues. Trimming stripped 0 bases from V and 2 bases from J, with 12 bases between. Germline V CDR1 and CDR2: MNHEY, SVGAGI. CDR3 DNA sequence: TGTGCCAGCAGTTACTCGGAAGGGGCTCTCACAGATACGCAGTATTTT. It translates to CASSYSEGALTDTQYF.

The CDR3 protein is CARSLTSGVSNTEAFF. CDR3 in DNA: TGTGCCAGAAGCTTGACATCGGGGGTTTCGAACACTGAAGCTTTCTTT. The chain combines TRBV7-5 with TRBJ1-1. TRBV7-5 is annotated as a pseudogene. This CDR3 has 16 amino acids.

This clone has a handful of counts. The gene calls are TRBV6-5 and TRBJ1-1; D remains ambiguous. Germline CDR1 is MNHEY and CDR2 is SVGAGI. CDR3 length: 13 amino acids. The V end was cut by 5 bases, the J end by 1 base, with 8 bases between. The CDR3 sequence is CASSTRGNTEAFF. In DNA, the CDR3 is TGTGCCAGCAGTACCAGAGGGAACACTGAAGCTTTCTTT.

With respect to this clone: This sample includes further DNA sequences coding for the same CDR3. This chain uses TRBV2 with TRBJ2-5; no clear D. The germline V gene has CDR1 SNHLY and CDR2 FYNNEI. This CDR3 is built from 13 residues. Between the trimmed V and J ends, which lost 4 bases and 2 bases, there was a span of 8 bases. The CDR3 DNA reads TGTGCCAGCAGTGGTGACTCACAAGAGACCCAGTACTTC. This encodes CASSGDSQETQYF. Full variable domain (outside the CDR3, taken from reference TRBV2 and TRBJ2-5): EPEVTQTPSHQVTQMGQEVILRCVPISNHLYFYWYRQILGQKVEFLVSFYNNEISEKSEIFDDQFSVERPDGSNFTLKIRSTKLEDSAMYFCASSGDSQETQYFGPGTRLLVL.

CDR3 loop: CASSTTSTETQYF. The DNA for the CDR3 is TGTGCCAGCAGTACGACTAGTACAGAGACCCAGTACTTC. This chain connects TRBV5-4 to TRBJ2-5, with a possible D match to TRBD2 (6 bases). Trimming took 5 bases from V and 4 from J, leaving 12 bases between them. The CDR3 extends over 13 amino acids. Germline V gives CDR1 SGHNT, CDR2 YYREEE (reference sequence).

The DNA of the CDR3 is TGTGCCTGGACGGGACAGGGTATTAATGAAAAACTGTTTTTT. It translates to CAWTGQGINEKLFF. V gene TRBV30 combines with J gene TRBJ1-4; 9 bases map to TRBD1. CDR1 is GTSNPN and CDR2 is SVGIG in the germline V gene (reference sequence). V shed 4 bases, J shed 4 bases, and the junction held 4 bases outside the gene matches. This CDR3 region has 14 residues.

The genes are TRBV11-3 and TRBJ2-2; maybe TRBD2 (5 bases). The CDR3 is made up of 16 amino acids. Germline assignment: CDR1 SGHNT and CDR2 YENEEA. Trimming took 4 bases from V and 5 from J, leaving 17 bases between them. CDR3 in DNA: TGTGCCAGCAGCTCGAGGGCCCGATATGATACCGGGGAGCTGTTTTTT. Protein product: CASSSRARYDTGELFF. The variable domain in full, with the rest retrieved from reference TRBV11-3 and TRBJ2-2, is EAGVVQSPRYKIIEKKQPVAFWCNPISGHNTLYWYLQNLGQGPELLIRYENEEAVDDSQLPKDRFSAERLKGVDSTLKIQPAELGDSAVYLCASSSRARYDTGELFFGEGSRLTVL.

The DNA for the CDR3 is TGTGCCAGCAGCTTCTCGGCAGGCCATAATTCACCCCTCCACTTT. Its protein is CASSFSAGHNSPLHF. The rearrangement uses TRBV5-5 and TRBJ1-6, with D unresolved. This CDR3 region has 15 residues. Germline-derived CDR1 and CDR2 are SGHKS and YYEKEE (reference sequence). V lost 2 bases and J lost 5, with 11 bases in between. Looking up the rest from reference TRBV5-5 and TRBJ1-6 gives the full variable domain: DAGVTQSPTHLIKTRGQQVTLRCSPISGHKSVSWYQQVLGQGPQFIFQYYEKEERGRGNFPDRFSARQFPNYSSELNVNALLLGDSALYLCASSFSAGHNSPLHFGNGTRLTVT.

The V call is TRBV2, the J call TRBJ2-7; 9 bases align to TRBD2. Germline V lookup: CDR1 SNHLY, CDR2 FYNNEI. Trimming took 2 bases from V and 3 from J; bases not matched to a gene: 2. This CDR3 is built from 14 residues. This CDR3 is CASSEQRGVYEQYF. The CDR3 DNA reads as TGTGCCAGCAGTGAACAGCGGGGGGTCTACGAGCAGTACTTC.

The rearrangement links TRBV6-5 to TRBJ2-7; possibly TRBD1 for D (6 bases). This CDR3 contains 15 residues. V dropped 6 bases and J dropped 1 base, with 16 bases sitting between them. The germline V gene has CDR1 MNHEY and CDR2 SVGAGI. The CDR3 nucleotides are TGTGCCAGCAGCTACAACCGGGACATATCCTACGAGCAGTACTTC. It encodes CASSYNRDISYEQYF.

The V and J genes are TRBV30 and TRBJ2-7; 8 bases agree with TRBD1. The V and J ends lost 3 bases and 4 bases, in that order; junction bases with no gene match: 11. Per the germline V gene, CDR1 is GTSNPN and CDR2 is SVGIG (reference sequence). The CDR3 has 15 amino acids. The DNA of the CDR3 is TGTGCCTGGAGCAAATTGGGGCAGGGGGCTTACGAGCAGTACTTC. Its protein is CAWSKLGQGAYEQYF.